This TCR beta chain was found in a study of blood T cell repertoires in COVID-19. Study details: The samples span acute and convalescent COVID-19 from the United States, Italy and Spain. PBMCs, B-cell-depleted T cells, or T cells were the source of the cDNA or gDNA that made up the material.

Per the original methods: From reference gene primer amplification, estimates of nucleated cell counts were derived. The method was immunoSEQ multiplex PCR; TCRdb's version includes in-frame clones alone and lacks a portion of them. D and trimming come from the DNA, and the V and J calls and clone size come from that table. Of 200,000 to 250,000 clones in the sample, roughly 85% were seen once. Sample: peripheral blood. This receptor was obtained from a man aged 35 to 55 with acute or convalescent COVID-19.

CDR3: CASSQPGTVGYGYTF. The CDR3 nucleotides read TGCGCCAGCAGCCAACCGGGGACAGTAGGATATGGCTACACCTTC. The V and J genes are TRBV4-1 and TRBJ1-2; 7 nucleotides line up with TRBD1. This CDR3 has 15 residues. Germline CDR1 and CDR2: MGHRA and YSYEKL. Germline trimming cut 2 bases from V and 5 bases from J; bases unmatched to any gene: 8.